Listed here are 9 T cell receptor beta chains from one sample, sequenced in a study of Ad26.COV2.S vaccination and SARS-CoV-2 variants. The treatment was: around 19 received Ad26.COV2.S at low or high dose, single or two shots; about 5 received placebo; per-sample allocation not given. Specimens were obtained on day 63 following the first vaccine or placebo injection. Only in-frame clones appear in the TCRdb table, and some are missing; sequencing was by immunoSEQ multiplex PCR. The sample holds roughly 400,000 clones, about nine tenths seen once. Sequencing was performed on peripheral blood, taken in a trial of Ad26.COV2.S vaccine versus placebo. These receptors were taken from a person between 18 and 60 years old who received the Ad26.COV2.S COVID-19 vaccine or a placebo.

V gene TRBV27 combines with J gene TRBJ1-3; tentatively, D is TRBD1 (5 bases). The V and J ends lost 5 bases and 4 bases respectively, with 15 bases between them. Germline CDR1 reads MNHEY; CDR2 reads SMNVEV (reference sequence). CDR3 size: 15 residues. Written as DNA, the CDR3 is TGTGCCAGCAGTCCGACAGCATACAGCGGAAACACCATATATTTT. Translated, it gives CASSPTAYSGNTIYF.

The sample holds a few counts of this clone. The chain has TRBV7-8 and TRBJ2-3; 9 positions agree with TRBD1. J lost 0 bases, V lost 5 bases, and 9 bases had no gene match. The CDR3 spans 17 residues. Germline V CDR1 and CDR2: SGHVS, FQNEAQ. The CDR3 nucleotides are TGTGCCAGCAGCAAAGGGACAGGGAGAACCAGCACAGATACGCAGTATTTT. This translates into CASSKGTGRTSTDTQYF.

This chain uses TRBV9 with TRBJ1-1; the D gene is possibly TRBD1 (6 bases). The CDR3 has 16 residues. The V end was cut by 0 bases, the J end by 6 bases, with 18 bases between. In germline, CDR1 is SGDLS, CDR2 YYNGEE. CDR3 loop: CASSVVGGARVPEAFF. DNA of the CDR3: TGTGCCAGCAGCGTAGTAGGGGGGGCGAGGGTCCCTGAAGCTTTCTTT.

V and J are TRBV20-1 and TRBJ2-2, with no clear D. The length of the CDR3 is 12 residues. The germline CDR1 and CDR2 sequences are DFQATT and SNEGSKA (reference sequence). Trimming pared 3 bases from V and 6 bases from J, leaving 8 bases between. The CDR3 reads CSASLSAGELFF. In nucleotides, the CDR3 is TGCAGTGCTAGTCTGAGTGCCGGGGAGCTGTTTTTT.

CDR3 loop: CASSLDWDYGYTF. The DNA for the CDR3 is TGTGCCAGCAGCTTAGATTGGGACTATGGCTACACCTTC. This chain uses TRBV11-2 with TRBJ1-2; D is uncertain. V gave up 0 bases and J gave up 3 bases, with 5 bases separating them. The germline gives CDR1 SGHAT, CDR2 FQNNGV. This CDR3 region has 13 residues.

The chain employs TRBV11-1 and TRBJ2-1, with D maybe TRBD1 (6 bases). This CDR3 contains 16 residues. Deletions cut 2 bases from V and 1 base from J, with 12 bases between. Germline CDR1 is SGHAT and CDR2 is FQDESV (reference sequence). DNA for the CDR3: TGTGCCAGCAGCTTACGACAACAGGGATCCTACAATGAGCAGTTCTTC. Protein sequence: CASSLRQQGSYNEQFF.

The chain is built from TRBV18 and TRBJ2-7, with TRBD2 matching over 8 bases. Trimming at V came to 3 bases and at J to 4 bases, leaving 11 bases not matched to a gene. CDR1 is KGHSH and CDR2 is LQKENI in the germline V gene. This CDR3 has 16 amino acids. Here the CDR3 DNA reads TGTGCCAGCTCACCCACCTTTGCGGGAGGTAGATACGAGCAGTACTTC. It specifies CASSPTFAGGRYEQYF.

The chain is built from TRBV2 and TRBJ2-7; 15 bases are a match to TRBD2. J was trimmed by 2 bases and V by 6 bases; bases with no gene match: 8. The CDR3 extends over 17 amino acids. Germline V gene sequence: CDR1 SNHLY, CDR2 FYNNEI. This CDR3 is CASRSGTSGRYPYEQYF. CDR3 sequence (DNA): TGTGCCAGCAGGTCCGGGACTAGCGGGAGGTACCCCTACGAGCAGTACTTC.

The gene calls are TRBV20-1 and TRBJ2-1; D may be TRBD2 (5 bases). V was cut by 3 bases and J by 3 bases, with 15 bases left in between. The germline CDR1 and CDR2 sequences are DFQATT and SNEGSKA (reference sequence). CDR3 length equals 15 residues. The CDR3 nucleotides are TGCAGTGCTAGTCATGCGGAGGCCCTCTACAATGAGCAGTTCTTC. It specifies CSASHAEALYNEQFF.